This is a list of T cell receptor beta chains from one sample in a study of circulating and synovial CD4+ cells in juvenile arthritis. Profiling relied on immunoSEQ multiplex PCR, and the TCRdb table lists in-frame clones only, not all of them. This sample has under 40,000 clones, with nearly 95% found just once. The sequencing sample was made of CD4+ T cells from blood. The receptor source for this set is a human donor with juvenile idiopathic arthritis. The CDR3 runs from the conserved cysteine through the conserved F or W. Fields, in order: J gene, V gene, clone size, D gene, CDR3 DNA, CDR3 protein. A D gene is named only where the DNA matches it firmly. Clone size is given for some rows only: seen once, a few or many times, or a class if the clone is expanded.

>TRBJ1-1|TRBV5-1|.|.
TGCGCCAGCAGCACCCGTACAGATTCTGAAGCTTTCTTT
CASSTRTDSEAFF
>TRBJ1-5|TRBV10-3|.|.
TGTGCCATCAGTGAGGGCGTCAACAGCTTGGGTCAGCCCCAGCATTTT
CAISEGVNSLGQPQHF
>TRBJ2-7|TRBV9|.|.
TGTGCCAGCAGCGTAGAAGAGGGTTCTTATGAGCAGTACTTC
CASSVEEGSYEQYF
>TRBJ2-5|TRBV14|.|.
TGTGCCAGCAGCCAAGAGGGTCTAGATCAAGAGACCCAGTACTTC
CASSQEGLDQETQYF
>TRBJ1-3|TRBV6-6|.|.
TGTGCCAGCAGTTACACTCGGGGGGCTGGAAACACCATATATTTT
CASSYTRGAGNTIYF
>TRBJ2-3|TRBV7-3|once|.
TGTGCCAGCAGCTCCGGCGGGGATACGCAGTATTTT
CASSSGGDTQYF
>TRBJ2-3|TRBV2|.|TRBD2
TGTGCCAACGACTTCGGGGGGGCCGGAAGCACAGATACGCAGTATTTT
CANDFGGAGSTDTQYF
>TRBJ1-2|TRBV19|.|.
TGTGCCAGTAGTATAGATCACAGGACCTATGGCTACACCTTC
CASSIDHRTYGYTF
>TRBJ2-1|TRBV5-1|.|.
TGCGCCAGCAGGTTGGGACTGACGGACAATGAGCAGTTCTTC
CASRLGLTDNEQFF
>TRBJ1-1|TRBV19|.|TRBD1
TGTGCCAGCCGGCGGCAGGGGGCACCTTCGAACACTGAAGCTTTCTTT
CASRRQGAPSNTEAFF
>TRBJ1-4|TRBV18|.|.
TGTGCCAGCTCAATGGGGCAGGGAGAAAAACTGTTTTTT
CASSMGQGEKLFF
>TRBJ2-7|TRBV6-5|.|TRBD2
TGTGCCAGCAGTTACTCGAGTGGTAGCGGGGACGAGCAGTACTTC
CASSYSSGSGDEQYF
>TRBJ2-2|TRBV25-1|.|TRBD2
TGTGCCAGCAGTGAAACGGGGGGGCGCAACACCGGGGAGCTGTTTTTT
CASSETGGRNTGELFF
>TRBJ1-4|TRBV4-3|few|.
TGCGCCAGCAGCCAAGATGGGCCTACAACTAATGAAAAACTGTTTTTT
CASSQDGPTTNEKLFF
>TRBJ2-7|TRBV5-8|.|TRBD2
TGTGCCAGCAGCTTCGGACTAGCGGGTTACGAGCAGTACTTC
CASSFGLAGYEQYF
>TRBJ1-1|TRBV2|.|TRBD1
TGTGCCAGCAAGGAGGGGGCCTATACCACTGAAGCTTTCTTT
CASKEGAYTTEAFF
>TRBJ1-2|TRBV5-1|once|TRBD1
TGCGCCAGCAGCTTGGAGGGCAGGGGGGACGGTGGCTACACCTTC
CASSLEGRGDGGYTF
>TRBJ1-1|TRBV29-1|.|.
TGCAGCGTCGCCCCCCGGGTGAACACTGAAGCTTTCTTT
CSVAPRVNTEAFF
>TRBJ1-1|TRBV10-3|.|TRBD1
TGTGCCACCCGGTCGACAGGGGAGGACACTGAAGCTTTCTTT
CATRSTGEDTEAFF
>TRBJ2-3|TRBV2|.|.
TGTGCCAGCCGGAGATTGCGGGCCTCTACCACAGATACGCAGTATTTT
CASRRLRASTTDTQYF
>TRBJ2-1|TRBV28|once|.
TGTGCCAGCAGTTCCCCAACCGCGGGGAGAGTGAATGAGCAGTTCTTC
CASSSPTAGRVNEQFF
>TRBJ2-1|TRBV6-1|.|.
TGTGCCAGTCAGGATTTCAAATACAATGAGCAGTTCTTC
CASQDFKYNEQFF
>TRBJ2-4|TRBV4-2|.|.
TGTGCCAGCAGCCAAGGTCAAACTACCTTAGCCAAAAACATTCAGTACTTC
CASSQGQTTLAKNIQYF
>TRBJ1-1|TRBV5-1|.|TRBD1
TGCGCCAGCAGCTTGCTAGGGGGCAAAGCTGAAGCTTTCTTT
CASSLLGGKAEAFF
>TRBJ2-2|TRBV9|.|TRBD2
TGTGCCAGCTCCTTGAGGGTAGCGGGAGAGGGGGAGCTGTTTTTT
CASSLRVAGEGELFF
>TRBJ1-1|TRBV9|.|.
TGTGCCAGCAGCGTAGGGCAGTCTACTGAAGCTTTCTTT
CASSVGQSTEAFF
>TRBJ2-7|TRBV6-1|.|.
TGTGCCAGCAAACTAGCCGGAAACTCCTACGAGCAGTACTTC
CASKLAGNSYEQYF
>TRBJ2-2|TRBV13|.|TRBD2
TGTGCCAGCAGCGTGACGACACTAGCGGGGCAAAACACCGGGGAGCTGTTTTTT
CASSVTTLAGQNTGELFF
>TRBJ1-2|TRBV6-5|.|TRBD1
TGTGCCAGCAGTCGGGACAGGACTCTTTATGGCTACACCTTC
CASSRDRTLYGYTF
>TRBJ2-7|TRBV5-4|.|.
TGTGCCAGCAGCTCCGACATCGTCAATTTCTACGAGCAGTACTTC
CASSSDIVNFYEQYF
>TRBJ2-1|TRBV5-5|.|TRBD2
TGTGCCAGCAGCTTGGGACTAGCACTGTTCTTC
CASSLGLALFF
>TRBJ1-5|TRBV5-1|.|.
TGCGCCAGCAGCCCGACAGGCCTGGGTCAGCCCCAGCATTTT
CASSPTGLGQPQHF
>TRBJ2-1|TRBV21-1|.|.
TGTGCCAGTTATACTCTACTTATTTCCTACAATGAGCAGTTCTTC
CASYTLLISYNEQFF
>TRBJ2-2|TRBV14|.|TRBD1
TGTGCCAGCAGCCCCCGGACAGGACCCGGGGAGCTGTTTTTT
CASSPRTGPGELFF
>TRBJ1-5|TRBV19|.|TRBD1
TGTGCCAGTAGCCGACCAGGGGGCTGGAATCAGCCCCAGCATTTT
CASSRPGGWNQPQHF
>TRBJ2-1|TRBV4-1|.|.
TGCGCCAGCAGCCCCGAGGTGGCGGGGATCTACAATGAGCAGTTCTTC
CASSPEVAGIYNEQFF
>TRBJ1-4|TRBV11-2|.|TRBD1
TGTGCCAGCAGTTCAGGGGGCTTAAATGAAAAACTGTTTTTT
CASSSGGLNEKLFF
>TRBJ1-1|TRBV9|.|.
TGTGCCAGCAGCGTAGGGGGGGGAATCACGGACACTGAAGCTTTCTTT
CASSVGGGITDTEAFF
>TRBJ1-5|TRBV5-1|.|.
TGCGCCAGCAGCCCCGGGACATATAGCAATCAGCCCCAGCATTTT
CASSPGTYSNQPQHF
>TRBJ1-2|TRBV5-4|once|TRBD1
TGTGCCAGCAGCTTGGCCGGGACAGGGTTGTATGGCTACACCTTC
CASSLAGTGLYGYTF
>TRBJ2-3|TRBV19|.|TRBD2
TGTGCCAGTAGTGGGACTAGCGGGCCAATCGAGCTTACGCAGTATTTT
CASSGTSGPIELTQYF
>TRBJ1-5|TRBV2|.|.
TGTGCCAGCAGTGCAATGTCGGAGCCCCAGCATTTT
CASSAMSEPQHF
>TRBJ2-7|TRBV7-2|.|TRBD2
TGTGCCACCTCCCGGTCGGCGGGGGGCGAGTGGGAGCAGTACTTC
CATSRSAGGEWEQYF
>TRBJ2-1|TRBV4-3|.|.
TGCGCCAGCAGCCTCGGTGGAGGGCACGAGCAGTTCTTC
CASSLGGGHEQFF
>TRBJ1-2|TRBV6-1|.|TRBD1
TGTGCCAGCAGTGACAGAAGACAGGGAAGTAACTATGGCTACACCTTC
CASSDRRQGSNYGYTF
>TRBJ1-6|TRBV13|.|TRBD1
TGTGCCAGCAGTTCAAACATGCATACAGGGGCGAATTCCCCCCTCCACTTT
CASSSNMHTGANSPLHF
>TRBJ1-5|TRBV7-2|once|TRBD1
TGTGCCAGCAGCCTGGGGACAGGGCGCAATCAGCCCCAGCATTTT
CASSLGTGRNQPQHF